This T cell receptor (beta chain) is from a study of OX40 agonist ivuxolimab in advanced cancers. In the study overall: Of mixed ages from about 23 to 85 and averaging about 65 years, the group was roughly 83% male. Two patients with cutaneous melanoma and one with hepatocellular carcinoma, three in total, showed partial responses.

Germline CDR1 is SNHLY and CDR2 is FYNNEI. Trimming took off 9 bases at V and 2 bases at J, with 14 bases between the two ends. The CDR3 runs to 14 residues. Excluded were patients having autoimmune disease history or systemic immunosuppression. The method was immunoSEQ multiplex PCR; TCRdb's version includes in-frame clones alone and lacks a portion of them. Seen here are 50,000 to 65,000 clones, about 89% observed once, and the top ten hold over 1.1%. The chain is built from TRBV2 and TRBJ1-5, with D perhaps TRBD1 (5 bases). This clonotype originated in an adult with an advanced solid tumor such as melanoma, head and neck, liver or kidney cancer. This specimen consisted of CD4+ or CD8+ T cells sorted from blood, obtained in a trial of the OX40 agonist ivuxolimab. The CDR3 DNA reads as TGTGCCAGTTCACAGGCTTCGGGCAATCAGCCCCAGCATTTT. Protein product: CASSQASGNQPQHF. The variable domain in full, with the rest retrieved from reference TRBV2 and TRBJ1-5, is EPEVTQTPSHQVTQMGQEVILRCVPISNHLYFYWYRQILGQKVEFLVSFYNNEISEKSEIFDDQFSVERPDGSNFTLKIRSTKLEDSAMYFCASSQASGNQPQHFGDGTRLSIL.